A selection of T cell receptor beta chains follows, all from one sample in a study of metastatic and nonmetastatic thyroid tumors. TCRdb reanalyzed the PCR reads via MiXCR. The sample consists of 25,000 to 35,000 clones, over 20% of them appearing once. Sequencing used blood. These receptors all stem from a female donor with papillary thyroid cancer or a benign thyroid nodule (not recorded which). Some clones in this sample may be carry-over from other donors' samples. The CDR3 runs from the conserved cysteine through the conserved F or W. D genes are given only for firm matches. The size entry is marked missing in some rows and otherwise reads once, few, many or a size class.

many,TRBJ2-7,TRBV4-2,TRBD1,14,TGTGCCAGCAGCCAAGGGACAGGGGACTACGAGCAGTACTTC,CASSQGTGDYEQYF
few,TRBJ2-1,TRBV20-1,-,14,TGCAGTGCTAACCGGGACATCTCCTACAATGAGCAGTTCTTC,CSANRDISYNEQFF
-,TRBJ2-7,TRBV20-1,TRBD2,15,TGCAGTGCTAGAGATCAAGGACTAGCGCGTGGCGAGCAGTACTTC,CSARDQGLARGEQYF
many,TRBJ2-7,TRBV20-1,TRBD2,13,TGCAGTGAAGTGGCCCCTAGCGGCTACGAGCAGTACTTC,CSEVAPSGYEQYF
many,TRBJ1-2,TRBV5-1,-,13,TGCGCCAGCAAAGGGGAAGGGAACTATGGCTACACCTTC,CASKGEGNYGYTF
-,TRBJ1-1,TRBV7-2,-,13,TGTGCCAGCAGCTTAAACAGGGACACTGAAGCTTTCTTT,CASSLNRDTEAFF
-,TRBJ1-5,TRBV28,TRBD1,16,TGTGCCAGCAGTTGGGGCGGCAGGGGGCCTGACCAGCCCCAGCATTTT,CASSWGGRGPDQPQHF
-,TRBJ1-6,TRBV20-1,-,15,TGCAGTGCTAGGTCCCGGGAGTCCTATAATTCACCCCTCCACTTT,CSARSRESYNSPLHF
many,TRBJ2-3,TRBV6-2/TRBV6-3,TRBD1,14,TGTGCCAGCAGTTACGGGACAGGCGCAGATACGCAGTATTTT,CASSYGTGADTQYF
once,TRBJ2-1,TRBV19,TRBD2,17,TGTGCCAGTAGCCATGGAACCGGGACTAGCGGGAGAAATGAGCAGTTCTTC,CASSHGTGTSGRNEQFF
-,TRBJ2-1,TRBV5-1,TRBD2,17,TGCGCCAGCAGCATAGGACTAGCCATTAATGGACACAATGGGCAGTTCTTC,CASSIGLAINGHNGQFF
-,TRBJ2-3,TRBV6-2/TRBV6-3,-,18,TGTGCCAGCAGTTACCGAAGGGACGACGCCGGAGGAGAAGATACGCAGTATTTT,CASSYRRDDAGGEDTQYF
many,TRBJ2-3,TRBV28,TRBD2,15,TGTGCCAGCAGTTTACAGGGAGGGGGCACAGATACGCAGTATTTT,CASSLQGGGTDTQYF
few,TRBJ2-2,TRBV28,-,14,TGTGCCGGCAGTTTCGGACGCCATAACGGGGAGCTGTTTTTT,CAGSFGRHNGELFF
many,TRBJ1-1,TRBV18,-,15,TGTGCCAGCTCACCGTTAAATCCAGTAAACACTGAAGCTTTCTTT,CASSPLNPVNTEAFF
many,TRBJ2-7,TRBV20-1,TRBD2,15,TGCAGTGCTAGAGACACACAGCGGGAGCCCTACGAGCAGTACTTC,CSARDTQREPYEQYF
-,TRBJ2-3,TRBV6-6,-,12,TGTGCCAGCAGTTACTCGGGGGGTACGCAGTATTTT,CASSYSGGTQYF
-,TRBJ2-7,TRBV7-3,TRBD1,14,TGTGCCAGCAGCGGACAGGCGCTCTCCTACGAGCAGTACTTC,CASSGQALSYEQYF
once,TRBJ2-7,TRBV7-8,-,15,TGTGCCAGCAGCAACGATAATAGCGCGATGGACGAGCAGTACTTC,CASSNDNSAMDEQYF
many,TRBJ2-2,TRBV4-3,-,16,TGCGCCAGCAGCCAAGTCGGGGGCGGGATAGGCGGGGAGCTGTTTTTT,CASSQVGGGIGGELFF
many,TRBJ1-4,TRBV4-1,TRBD1,17,TGCGCCAGCAGGAAAGTGGCCAAGGACAGGGGGCATGAAAAACTGTTTTTT,CASRKVAKDRGHEKLFF
many,TRBJ1-2,TRBV5-4,TRBD1,16,TGTGCCAGCAGCTTGGGGGACGGGACAGGTGACTATGGCTACACCTTC,CASSLGDGTGDYGYTF
many,TRBJ2-3,TRBV27,-,13,TGTGCCAGCAGTTTATCGATGACAGATACGCAGTATTTT,CASSLSMTDTQYF
medium-sized,TRBJ2-1,TRBV12-3/TRBV12-4,-,13,TGTGCCAGCAGTTTGGCGGAATTCGGTGAGCAGTTCTTC,CASSLAEFGEQFF
-,TRBJ2-1,TRBV4-2,TRBD2,17,TGTGCCAGCAGCCAGACCCAACTAGCGGGAGTTTACAATGAGCAGTTCTTC,CASSQTQLAGVYNEQFF
many,TRBJ1-1,TRBV7-2,TRBD1,15,TGTGCCAGCAGCTTACGGTTCAGGGGGGGGACTGAAGCTTTCTTT,CASSLRFRGGTEAFF
-,TRBJ1-4,TRBV3-1,-,15,TGTGCCAGCAGCAGGGACGCAGCAACTAATGAAAAACTGTTTTTT,CASSRDAATNEKLFF
-,TRBJ2-1,TRBV7-2,-,13,TGTGCCAGCAGCCCCGCTAGTATCCATGAGCAGTTCTTC,CASSPASIHEQFF
medium-sized,TRBJ2-7,TRBV6-1,-,18,TGTGCCAGCAGTGAACCCTCCCCCCCGGGGCCCCGATCCTACGAGCAGTACTTC,CASSEPSPPGPRSYEQYF
few,TRBJ2-1,TRBV15,-,15,TGTGCCACCAGAAGAGGGAAAGGGTCCTACAATGAGCAGTTCTTC,CATRRGKGSYNEQFF
medium-sized,TRBJ1-3,TRBV6-2/TRBV6-3,-,14,TGTGCCAGCAGTTACAGAGACTCTGGAAACACCATATATTTT,CASSYRDSGNTIYF